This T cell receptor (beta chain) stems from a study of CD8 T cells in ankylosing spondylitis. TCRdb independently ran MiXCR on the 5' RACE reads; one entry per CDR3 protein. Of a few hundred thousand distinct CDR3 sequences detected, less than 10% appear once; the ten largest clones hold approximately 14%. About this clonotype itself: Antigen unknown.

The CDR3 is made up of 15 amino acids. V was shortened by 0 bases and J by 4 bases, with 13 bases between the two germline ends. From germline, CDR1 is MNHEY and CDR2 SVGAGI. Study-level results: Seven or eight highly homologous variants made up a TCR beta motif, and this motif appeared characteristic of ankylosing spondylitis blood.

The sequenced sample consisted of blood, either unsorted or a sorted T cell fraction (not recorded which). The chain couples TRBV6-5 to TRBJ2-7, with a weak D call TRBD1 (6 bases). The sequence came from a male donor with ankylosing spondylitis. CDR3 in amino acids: CASSYSMGRGYEQYF. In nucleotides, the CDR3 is TGTGCCAGCAGTTACTCGATGGGCAGGGGATACGAGCAGTACTTC.